Sequencing of this T cell receptor (beta chain) was carried out in a study of cytomegalovirus exposure and HLA in healthy donors. Study-wide context: About 85 million unique TCR sequences came from HLA-typed donors in an early release.

The J segment lost 1 base and the V segment lost 6 bases, leaving 6 bases of the junction unmatched. This CDR3 is built from 15 residues. Germline V gene sequence: CDR1 SNHLY, CDR2 FYNNEI. Whole-study findings and limits: TRBV6-2, TRBV6-3 and some other V segments were excluded as indistinguishable. A later analysis linked a missense variant in DCLRE1C to the trimming of TCR beta V and J genes.

This clone was seen a single time. What it binds is unknown. The PCR used 60 Vbeta and 13 Jbeta primers. The protocol was immunoSEQ multiplex PCR, while the TCRdb copy is restricted to in-frame clones and leaves out a portion. The profile shows tens of thousands of clones, about two thirds of them singletons. This TCR was sampled from a woman in her fifties or sixties in good health and CMV-seropositive. The specimen sequenced was PBMCs. The rearrangement links TRBV2 to TRBJ2-7; 10 nucleotides match TRBD1. In DNA, the CDR3 is TGTGCCAGCAGGGTCGGGACAGGGGTGTCCTACGAGCAGTACTTC. Encoded protein: CASRVGTGVSYEQYF.